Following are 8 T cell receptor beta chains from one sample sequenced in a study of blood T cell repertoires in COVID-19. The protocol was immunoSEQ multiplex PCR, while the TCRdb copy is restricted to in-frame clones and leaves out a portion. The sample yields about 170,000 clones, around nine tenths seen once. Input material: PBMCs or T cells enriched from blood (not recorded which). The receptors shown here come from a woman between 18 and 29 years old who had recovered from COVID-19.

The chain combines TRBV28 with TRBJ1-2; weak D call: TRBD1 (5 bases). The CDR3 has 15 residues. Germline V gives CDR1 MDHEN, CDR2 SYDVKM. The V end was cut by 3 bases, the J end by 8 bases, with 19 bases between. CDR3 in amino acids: CASSFRGSTLGGYTF. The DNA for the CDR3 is TGTGCCAGCAGTTTTAGGGGCTCGACCCTAGGGGGCTACACCTTC.

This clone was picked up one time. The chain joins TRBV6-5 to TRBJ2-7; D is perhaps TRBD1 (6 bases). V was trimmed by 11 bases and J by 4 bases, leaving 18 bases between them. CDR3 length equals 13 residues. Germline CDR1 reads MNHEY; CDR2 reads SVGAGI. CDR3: CARPDRQVYEQYF. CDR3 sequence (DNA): TGTGCCCGCCCGGACAGACAAGTTTACGAGCAGTACTTC.

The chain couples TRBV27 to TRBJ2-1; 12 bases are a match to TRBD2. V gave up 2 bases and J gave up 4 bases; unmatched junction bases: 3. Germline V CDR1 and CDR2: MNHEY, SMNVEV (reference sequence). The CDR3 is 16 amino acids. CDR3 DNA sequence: TGTGCCAGCAGTTTAGGGACTAGCGGGTTTTACAATGAGCAGTTCTTC. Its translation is CASSLGTSGFYNEQFF.

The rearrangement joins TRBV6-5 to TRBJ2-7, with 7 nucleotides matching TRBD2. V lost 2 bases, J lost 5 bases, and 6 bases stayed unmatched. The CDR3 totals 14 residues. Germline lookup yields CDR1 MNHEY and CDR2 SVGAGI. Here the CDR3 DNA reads TGTGCCAGCAGTTACGGCAGGGAGGGCCACGAGCAGTACTTC. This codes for CASSYGREGHEQYF.

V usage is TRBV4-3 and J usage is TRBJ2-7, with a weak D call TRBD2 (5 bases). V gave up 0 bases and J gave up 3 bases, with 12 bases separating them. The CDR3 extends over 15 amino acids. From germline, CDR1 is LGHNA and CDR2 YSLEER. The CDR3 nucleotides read TGCGCCAGCAGCCAAGATAGAGGAGAGGGCTACGAGCAGTACTTC. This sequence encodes CASSQDRGEGYEQYF.

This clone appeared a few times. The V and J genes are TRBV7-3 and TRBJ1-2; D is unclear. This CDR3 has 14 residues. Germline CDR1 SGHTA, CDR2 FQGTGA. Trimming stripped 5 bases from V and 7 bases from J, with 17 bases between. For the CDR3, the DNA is TGTGCCAGCAGCAGAGGCGAGGTGGTGGGTGGCTACACCTTC. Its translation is CASSRGEVVGGYTF.

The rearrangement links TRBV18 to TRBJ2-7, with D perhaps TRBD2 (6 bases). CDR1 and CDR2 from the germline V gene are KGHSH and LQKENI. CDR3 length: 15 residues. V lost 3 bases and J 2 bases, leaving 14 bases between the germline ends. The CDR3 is CASSPPGLKAYEQYF. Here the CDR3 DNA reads TGTGCCAGCTCACCCCCGGGACTCAAGGCCTACGAGCAGTACTTC.

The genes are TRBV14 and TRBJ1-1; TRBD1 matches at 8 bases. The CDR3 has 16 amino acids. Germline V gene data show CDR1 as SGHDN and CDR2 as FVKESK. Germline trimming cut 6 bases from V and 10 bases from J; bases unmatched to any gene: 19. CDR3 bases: TGTGCCAGCAGACCTTCCCCGGACAGGGCCCGTCGCATAGCTTTCTTT. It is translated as CASRPSPDRARRIAFF. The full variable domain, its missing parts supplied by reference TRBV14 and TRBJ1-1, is EAGVTQFPSHSVIEKGQTVTLRCDPISGHDNLYWYRRVMGKEIKFLLHFVKESKQDESGMPNNRFLAERTGGTYSTLKVQPAELEDSGVYFCASRPSPDRARRIAFFGQGTRLTVV.